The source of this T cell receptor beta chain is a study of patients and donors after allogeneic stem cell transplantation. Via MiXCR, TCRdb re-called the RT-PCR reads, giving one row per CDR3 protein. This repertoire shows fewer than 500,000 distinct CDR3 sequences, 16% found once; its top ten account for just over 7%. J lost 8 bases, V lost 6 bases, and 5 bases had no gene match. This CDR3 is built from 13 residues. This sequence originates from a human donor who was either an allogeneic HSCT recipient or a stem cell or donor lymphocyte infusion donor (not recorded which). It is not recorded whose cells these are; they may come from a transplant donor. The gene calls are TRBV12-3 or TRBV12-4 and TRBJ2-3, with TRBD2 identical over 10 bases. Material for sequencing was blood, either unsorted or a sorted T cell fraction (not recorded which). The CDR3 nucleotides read TGTGCCAGCAGGGAGCGGGGGGGCCCTACGCAGTATTTT. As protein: CASRERGGPTQYF.